This T cell receptor (beta chain) was captured in a study of T cell responses to AZD1222 COVID-19 vaccine. Study-level information: Second-dose schedules of about 4 or about 12 weeks were combined. Study-wide points: Two AZD1222 administrations were followed by greater Spike-specific TCR breadth and depth.

Method: immunoSEQ multiplex PCR; TCRdb's copy keeps in-frame clones and lacks some. This sample carries about 83,000 clones, about 84% of them seen once, and the ten largest clones take about 8.7%. Comment on this clone: What it binds is not known.

This sequence was found in an adult in good health. Sequences were derived from peripheral blood, sampled on day 0 of AZD1222 vaccination.

DNA of the CDR3: TGTGCCAGCAGTTACTCTGGCCAGGTGGGCGGCTACACCTTC. Its protein product is CASSYSGQVGGYTF. The chain has TRBV6-5 and TRBJ1-2; D not certain. V gave up 0 bases and J gave up 8 bases, with 13 bases separating them. Germline V gene data show CDR1 as MNHEY and CDR2 as SVGAGI. The CDR3 is 14 amino acids.